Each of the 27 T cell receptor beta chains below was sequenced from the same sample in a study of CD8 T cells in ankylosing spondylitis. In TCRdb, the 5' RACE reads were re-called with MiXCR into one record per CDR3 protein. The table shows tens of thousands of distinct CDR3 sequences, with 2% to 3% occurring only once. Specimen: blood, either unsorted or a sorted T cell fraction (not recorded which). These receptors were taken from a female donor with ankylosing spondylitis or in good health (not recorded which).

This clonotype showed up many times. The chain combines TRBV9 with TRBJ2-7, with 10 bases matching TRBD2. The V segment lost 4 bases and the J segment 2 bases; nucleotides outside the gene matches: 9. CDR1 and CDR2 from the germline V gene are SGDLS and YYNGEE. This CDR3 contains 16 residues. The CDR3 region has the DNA TGTGCCAGCAGCAGGGGCAGCGGGAGGGAAACCTACGAGCAGTACTTC. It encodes CASSRGSGRETYEQYF.

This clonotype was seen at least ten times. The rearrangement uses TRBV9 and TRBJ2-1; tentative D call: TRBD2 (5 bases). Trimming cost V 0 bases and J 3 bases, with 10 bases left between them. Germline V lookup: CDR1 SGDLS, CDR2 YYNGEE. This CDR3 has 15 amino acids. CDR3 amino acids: CASSVDFRDYNEQFF. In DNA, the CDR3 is TGTGCCAGCAGCGTAGATTTTCGGGACTACAATGAGCAGTTCTTC. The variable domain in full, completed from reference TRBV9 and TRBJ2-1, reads DSGVTQTPKHLITATGQRVTLRCSPRSGDLSVYWYQQSLDQGLQFLIQYYNGEERAKGNILERFSAQQFPDLHSELNLSSLELGDSALYFCASSVDFRDYNEQFFGPGTRLTVL.

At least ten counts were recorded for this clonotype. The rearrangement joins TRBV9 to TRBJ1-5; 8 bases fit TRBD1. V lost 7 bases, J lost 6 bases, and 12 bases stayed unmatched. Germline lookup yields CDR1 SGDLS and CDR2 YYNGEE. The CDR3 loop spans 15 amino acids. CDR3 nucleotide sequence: TGTGCCAGCTCCTACACAGGGGGAAATGGTCAGCCCCAGCATTTT. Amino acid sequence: CASSYTGGNGQPQHF.

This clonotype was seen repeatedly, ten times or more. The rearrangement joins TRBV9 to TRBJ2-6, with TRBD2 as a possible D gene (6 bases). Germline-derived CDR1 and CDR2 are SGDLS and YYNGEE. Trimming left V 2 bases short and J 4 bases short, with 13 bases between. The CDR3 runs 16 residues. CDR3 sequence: CASSVLQAGGANVLTF. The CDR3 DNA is TGTGCCAGCAGCGTTCTACAAGCGGGCGGGGCCAACGTCCTGACTTTC.

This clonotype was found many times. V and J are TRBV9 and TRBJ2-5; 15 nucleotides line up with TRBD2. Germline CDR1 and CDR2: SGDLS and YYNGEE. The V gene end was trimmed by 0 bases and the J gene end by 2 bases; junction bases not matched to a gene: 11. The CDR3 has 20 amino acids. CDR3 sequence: CASSVGSMGLAGGFQETQYF. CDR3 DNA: TGTGCCAGCAGCGTAGGATCGATGGGACTAGCGGGGGGCTTTCAAGAGACCCAGTACTTC.

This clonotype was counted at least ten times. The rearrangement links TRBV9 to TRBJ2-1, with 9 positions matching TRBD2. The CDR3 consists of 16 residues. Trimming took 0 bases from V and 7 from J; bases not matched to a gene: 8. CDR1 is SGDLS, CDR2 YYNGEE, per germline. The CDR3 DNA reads TGTGCCAGCAGCGTAGCTAGCGGGAACTTCTATAATGAGCAGTTCTTC. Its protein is CASSVASGNFYNEQFF.

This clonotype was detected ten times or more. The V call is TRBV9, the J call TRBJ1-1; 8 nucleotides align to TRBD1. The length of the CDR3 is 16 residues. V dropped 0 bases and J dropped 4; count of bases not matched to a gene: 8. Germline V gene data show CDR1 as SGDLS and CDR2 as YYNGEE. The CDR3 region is CASSVEQGVGGTEAFF. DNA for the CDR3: TGTGCCAGCAGCGTAGAACAGGGGGTTGGAGGCACTGAAGCTTTCTTT.

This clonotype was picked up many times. CDR3 protein: CASSVGGNQETQYF. The CDR3 DNA reads as TGTGCCAGCAGCGTTGGGGGGAACCAAGAGACCCAGTACTTC. The chain combines TRBV9 with TRBJ2-5, with D perhaps matching TRBD2 (6 bases). V lost 2 bases and J 0 bases, leaving 8 bases between the germline ends. This CDR3 has 14 residues. Looked up from germline, CDR1 is SGDLS and CDR2 is YYNGEE.

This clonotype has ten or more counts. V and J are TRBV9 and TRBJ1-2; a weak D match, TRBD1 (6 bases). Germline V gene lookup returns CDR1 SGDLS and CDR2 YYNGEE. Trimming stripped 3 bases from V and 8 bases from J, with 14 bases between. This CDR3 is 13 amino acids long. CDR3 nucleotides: TGTGCCAGCAGCGCGCAGGGGAGGAGCGGCTACACCTTC. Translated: CASSAQGRSGYTF.

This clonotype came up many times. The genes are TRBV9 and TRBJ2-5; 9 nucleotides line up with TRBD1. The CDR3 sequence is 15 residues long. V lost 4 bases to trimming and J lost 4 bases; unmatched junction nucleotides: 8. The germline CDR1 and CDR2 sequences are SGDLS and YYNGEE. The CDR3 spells CASSSRGTGLETQYF. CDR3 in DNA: TGTGCCAGCAGCTCAAGGGGGACAGGGTTAGAGACCCAGTACTTC.

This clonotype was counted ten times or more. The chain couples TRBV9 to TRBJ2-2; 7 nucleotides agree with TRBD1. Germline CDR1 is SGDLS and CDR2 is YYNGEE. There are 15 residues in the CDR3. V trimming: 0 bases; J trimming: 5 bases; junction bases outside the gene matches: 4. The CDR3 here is CASSVADRATGELFF. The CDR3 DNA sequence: TGTGCCAGCAGCGTAGCCGACAGGGCTACCGGGGAGCTGTTTTTT.

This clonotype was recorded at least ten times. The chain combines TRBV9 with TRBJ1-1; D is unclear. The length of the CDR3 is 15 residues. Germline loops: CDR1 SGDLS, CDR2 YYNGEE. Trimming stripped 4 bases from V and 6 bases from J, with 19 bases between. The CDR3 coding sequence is TGTGCCAGCAGCCCCAGTCCAGAGAGGACGGCTGAAGCTTTCTTT. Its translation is CASSPSPERTAEAFF.

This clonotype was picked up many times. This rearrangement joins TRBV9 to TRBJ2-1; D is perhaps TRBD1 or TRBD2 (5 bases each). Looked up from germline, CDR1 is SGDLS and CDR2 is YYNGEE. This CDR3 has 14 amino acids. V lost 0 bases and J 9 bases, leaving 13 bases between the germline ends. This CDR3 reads CASSVVNTGGEQFF. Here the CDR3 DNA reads TGTGCCAGCAGCGTAGTCAACACTGGGGGTGAGCAGTTCTTC.

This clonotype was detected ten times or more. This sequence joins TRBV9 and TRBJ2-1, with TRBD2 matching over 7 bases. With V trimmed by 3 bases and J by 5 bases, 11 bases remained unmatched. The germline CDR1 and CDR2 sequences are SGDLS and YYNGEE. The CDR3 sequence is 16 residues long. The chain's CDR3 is CASSGRTRGRDNEQFF. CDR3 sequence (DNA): TGTGCCAGCAGCGGACGGACTAGGGGTAGGGACAATGAGCAGTTCTTC.

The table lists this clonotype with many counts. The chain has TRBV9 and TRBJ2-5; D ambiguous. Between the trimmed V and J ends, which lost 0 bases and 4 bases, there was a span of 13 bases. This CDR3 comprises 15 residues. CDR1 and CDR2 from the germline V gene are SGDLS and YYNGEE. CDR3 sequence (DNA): TGTGCCAGCAGCGTAGGGGCAAAATGGGGAGAGACCCAGTACTTC. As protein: CASSVGAKWGETQYF.

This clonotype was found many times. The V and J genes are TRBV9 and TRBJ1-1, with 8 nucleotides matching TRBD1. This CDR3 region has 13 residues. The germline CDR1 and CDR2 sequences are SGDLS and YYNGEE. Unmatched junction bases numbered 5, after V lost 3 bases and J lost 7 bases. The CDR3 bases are TGTGCCAGCAGCGCCGTCGACAGGGGTGAAGCTTTCTTT. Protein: CASSAVDRGEAFF.

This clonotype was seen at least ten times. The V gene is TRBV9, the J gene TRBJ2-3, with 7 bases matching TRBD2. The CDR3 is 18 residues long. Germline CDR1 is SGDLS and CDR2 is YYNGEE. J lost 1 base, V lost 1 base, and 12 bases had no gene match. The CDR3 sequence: CASSVSPGAGARTDTQYF. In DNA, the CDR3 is TGTGCCAGCAGCGTAAGCCCTGGGGCGGGAGCTCGCACAGATACGCAGTATTTT.

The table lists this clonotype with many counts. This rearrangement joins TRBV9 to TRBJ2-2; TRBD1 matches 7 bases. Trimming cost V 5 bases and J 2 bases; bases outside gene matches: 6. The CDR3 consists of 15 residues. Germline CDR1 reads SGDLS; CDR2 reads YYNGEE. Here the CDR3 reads CASRTTGTNTGELFF. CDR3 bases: TGTGCCAGCAGGACGACAGGGACCAACACCGGGGAGCTGTTTTTT. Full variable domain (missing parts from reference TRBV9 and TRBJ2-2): DSGVTQTPKHLITATGQRVTLRCSPRSGDLSVYWYQQSLDQGLQFLIQYYNGEERAKGNILERFSAQQFPDLHSELNLSSLELGDSALYFCASRTTGTNTGELFFGEGSRLTVL.

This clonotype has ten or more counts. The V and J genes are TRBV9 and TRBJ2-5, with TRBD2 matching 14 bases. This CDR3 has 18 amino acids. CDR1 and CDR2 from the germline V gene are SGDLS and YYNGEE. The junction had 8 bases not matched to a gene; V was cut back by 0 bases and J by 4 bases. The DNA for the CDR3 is TGTGCCAGCAGCGTAGCCCCCGGGACTAGCGGGGGTCGAGAGACCCAGTACTTC. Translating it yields CASSVAPGTSGGRETQYF. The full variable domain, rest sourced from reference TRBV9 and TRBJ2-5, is DSGVTQTPKHLITATGQRVTLRCSPRSGDLSVYWYQQSLDQGLQFLIQYYNGEERAKGNILERFSAQQFPDLHSELNLSSLELGDSALYFCASSVAPGTSGGRETQYFGPGTRLLVL.

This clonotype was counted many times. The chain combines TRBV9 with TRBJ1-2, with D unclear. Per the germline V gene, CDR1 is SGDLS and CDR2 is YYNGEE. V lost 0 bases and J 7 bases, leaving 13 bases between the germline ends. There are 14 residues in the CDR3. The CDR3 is CASSVEASPSGYTF. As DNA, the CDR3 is TGTGCCAGCAGCGTAGAGGCCAGCCCCTCTGGCTACACCTTC. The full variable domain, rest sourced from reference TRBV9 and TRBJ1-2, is DSGVTQTPKHLITATGQRVTLRCSPRSGDLSVYWYQQSLDQGLQFLIQYYNGEERAKGNILERFSAQQFPDLHSELNLSSLELGDSALYFCASSVEASPSGYTFGSGTRLTVV.

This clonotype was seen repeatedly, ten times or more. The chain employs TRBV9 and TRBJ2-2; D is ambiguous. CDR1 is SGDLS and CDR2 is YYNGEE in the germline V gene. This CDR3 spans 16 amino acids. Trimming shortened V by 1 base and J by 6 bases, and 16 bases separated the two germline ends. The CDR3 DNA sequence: TGTGCCAGCAGCGTATTGTCGGACCCTTCGCCCGGGGAGCTGTTTTTT. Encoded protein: CASSVLSDPSPGELFF.

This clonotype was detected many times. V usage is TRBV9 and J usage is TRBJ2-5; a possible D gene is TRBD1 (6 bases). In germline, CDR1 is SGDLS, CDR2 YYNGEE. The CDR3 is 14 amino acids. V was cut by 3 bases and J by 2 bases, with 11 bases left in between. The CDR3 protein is CASSGSGTQETQYF. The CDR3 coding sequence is TGTGCCAGCAGCGGATCCGGGACACAAGAGACCCAGTACTTC.

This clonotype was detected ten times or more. CDR3 residues: CASSKDGPSYEQYF. The CDR3 DNA follows: TGTGCCAGCAGCAAGGACGGCCCTTCCTACGAGCAGTACTTC. The gene calls are TRBV9 and TRBJ2-7, with D unclear. Germline CDR1 SGDLS, CDR2 YYNGEE. This CDR3 region has 14 residues. Trimming took off 4 bases at V and 1 base at J, with 12 bases between the two ends. The full variable domain, with the rest looked up from reference TRBV9 and TRBJ2-7, is DSGVTQTPKHLITATGQRVTLRCSPRSGDLSVYWYQQSLDQGLQFLIQYYNGEERAKGNILERFSAQQFPDLHSELNLSSLELGDSALYFCASSKDGPSYEQYFGPGTRLTVT.

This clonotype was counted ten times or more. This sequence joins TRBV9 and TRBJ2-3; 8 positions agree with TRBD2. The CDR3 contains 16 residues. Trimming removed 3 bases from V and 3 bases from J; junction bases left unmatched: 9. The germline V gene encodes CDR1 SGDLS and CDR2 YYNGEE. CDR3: CASSEAGRARTDTQYF. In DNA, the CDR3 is TGTGCCAGCAGCGAAGCCGGGAGGGCCCGTACAGATACGCAGTATTTT. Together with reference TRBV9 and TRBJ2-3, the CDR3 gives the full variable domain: DSGVTQTPKHLITATGQRVTLRCSPRSGDLSVYWYQQSLDQGLQFLIQYYNGEERAKGNILERFSAQQFPDLHSELNLSSLELGDSALYFCASSEAGRARTDTQYFGPGTRLTVL.

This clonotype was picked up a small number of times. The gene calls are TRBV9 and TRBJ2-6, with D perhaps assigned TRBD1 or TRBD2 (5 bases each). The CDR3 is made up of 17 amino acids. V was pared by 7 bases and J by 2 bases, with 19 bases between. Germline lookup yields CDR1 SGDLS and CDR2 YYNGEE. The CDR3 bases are TGTGCCAGCGGAGCCAGTTCCGGGACCGCTGGGGCCAACGTCCTGACTTTC. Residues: CASGASSGTAGANVLTF.

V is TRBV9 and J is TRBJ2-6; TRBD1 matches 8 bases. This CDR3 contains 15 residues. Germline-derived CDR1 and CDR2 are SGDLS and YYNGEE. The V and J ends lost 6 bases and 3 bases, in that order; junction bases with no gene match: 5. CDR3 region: CASNNRGNGANVLTF. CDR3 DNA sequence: TGTGCCAGCAATAACAGGGGGAATGGGGCCAACGTCCTGACTTTC. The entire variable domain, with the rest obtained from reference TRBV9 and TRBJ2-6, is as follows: DSGVTQTPKHLITATGQRVTLRCSPRSGDLSVYWYQQSLDQGLQFLIQYYNGEERAKGNILERFSAQQFPDLHSELNLSSLELGDSALYFCASNNRGNGANVLTFGAGSRLTVL.

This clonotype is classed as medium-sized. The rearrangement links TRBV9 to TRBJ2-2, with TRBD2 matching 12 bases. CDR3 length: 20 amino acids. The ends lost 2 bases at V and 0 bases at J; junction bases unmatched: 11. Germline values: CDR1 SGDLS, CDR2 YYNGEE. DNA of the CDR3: TGTGCCAGCAGCGTTGTTCTAGCGGGAGGGCCTAATGCGAACACCGGGGAGCTGTTTTTT. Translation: CASSVVLAGGPNANTGELFF.